A single sample is the source of the 31 T cell receptor beta chains below, sequenced in a study of blood T cell repertoires in COVID-19. Clones were read by immunoSEQ multiplex PCR, and TCRdb kept only the in-frame ones, dropping some. The profile shows 65,000 to 75,000 clones, approximately 87% of them singletons. Sequencing used peripheral blood. The receptors shown here come from a middle-aged man with active COVID-19.

CDR3 nucleotide sequence: TGCGCCAGCGCGACAGCGGGAGCACCCAAAAACATTCAGTACTTC. Translation: CASATAGAPKNIQYF. The rearrangement links TRBV4-1 to TRBJ2-4; 8 nucleotides agree with TRBD2. The J segment lost 2 bases and the V segment lost 8 bases, leaving 8 bases of the junction unmatched. The CDR3 is 15 amino acids. Germline V gene data show CDR1 as MGHRA and CDR2 as YSYEKL.

The chain recombines TRBV4-1 with TRBJ2-3; no clear D gene. CDR1 is MGHRA and CDR2 is YSYEKL in the germline V gene. The CDR3 runs 16 residues. The germline V and J ends were trimmed by 5 bases and 0 bases, with 15 bases remaining between them. The CDR3 is CASSSIDLLSTDTQYF. The CDR3 DNA is TGCGCCAGCAGCTCGATAGATCTCCTTAGCACAGATACGCAGTATTTT.

The chain is built from TRBV5-5 and TRBJ1-4, with a weak D call TRBD1 (5 bases). From germline, CDR1 is SGHKS and CDR2 YYEKEE (reference sequence). The V end was cut by 2 bases, the J end by 6 bases, with 14 bases between. The CDR3 totals 15 residues. CDR3 sequence reads: CASSFFRRVDEKLFF. The CDR3 coding sequence is TGTGCCAGCAGCTTCTTTCGCAGGGTTGATGAAAAACTGTTTTTT.

The chain joins TRBV19 to TRBJ2-1; D is uncertain. Germline V gives CDR1 LNHDA, CDR2 SQIVND (reference sequence). The length of the CDR3 is 15 residues. Trimming shortened V by 1 base and J by 0 bases, and 7 bases separated the two germline ends. The CDR3 region has the DNA TGTGCCAGTAGTATAGGCAGGCCCTCCTACAATGAGCAGTTCTTC. Translated, it gives CASSIGRPSYNEQFF.

The DNA of the CDR3 is TGTGCCAGCATTACCAACTACAGGTTAAGGTCCTTCGGCTACGAGCAGTACTTC. It codes for CASITNYRLRSFGYEQYF. The chain uses TRBV21-1 and TRBJ2-7; TRBD1 was called by the table and not checked on the DNA. TRBV21-1 is designated a pseudogene. The CDR3 runs to 18 residues.

The chain uses TRBV18 and TRBJ2-3; TRBD2 might be the D (6 bases). Germline CDR1 and CDR2: KGHSH and LQKENI. CDR3 size: 15 residues. Trimming took off 0 bases at V and 4 bases at J, with 11 bases between the two ends. DNA for the CDR3: TGTGCCAGCTCACCACCGGTTTCTAGCGCAGATACGCAGTATTTT. Its protein is CASSPPVSSADTQYF.

The chain uses TRBV7-9 and TRBJ2-7, with TRBD1 matching 11 bases. Germline V CDR1 and CDR2: SEHNR, FQNEAQ (reference sequence). The CDR3 covers 19 residues. The ends lost 1 base at V and 3 bases at J; junction bases unmatched: 14. For the CDR3, the DNA is TGTGCCAGCAGCTTAGACACCCTAGGACAGGGGGCGGCTTTCTACGAGCAGTACTTC. This translates into CASSLDTLGQGAAFYEQYF. Using reference TRBV7-9 and TRBJ2-7 for the parts outside the CDR3, the full variable domain is DTGVSQNPRHKITKRGQNVTFRCDPISEHNRLYWYRQTLGQGPEFLTYFQNEAQLEKSRLLSDRFSAERPKGSFSTLEIQRTEQGDSAMYLCASSLDTLGQGAAFYEQYFGPGTRLTVT.

V and J are TRBV6-5 and TRBJ2-5, with 7 positions matching TRBD1. This CDR3 contains 14 residues. Germline V gene data show CDR1 as MNHEY and CDR2 as SVGAGI. J gave up 4 bases and V 8 bases, and 10 bases lay outside the gene matches. The CDR3 DNA follows: TGTGCCAGCCGGGACGGGACAGTGAGAGAGACCCAGTACTTC. This encodes CASRDGTVRETQYF.

The rearrangement uses TRBV5-1 and TRBJ2-7, with 14 bases identical to TRBD2. J lost 10 bases, V lost 0 bases, and 9 bases had no gene match. The CDR3 is made up of 16 amino acids. Per the germline V gene, CDR1 is SGHRS and CDR2 is YFSETQ. CDR3 amino acids: CASSLDPGLAGEGQYF. CDR3 in DNA: TGCGCCAGCAGCTTGGACCCGGGACTAGCGGGAGAAGGTCAGTACTTC.

This chain links TRBV9 with TRBJ2-2, with 7 bases that match TRBD1. Germline V gives CDR1 SGDLS, CDR2 YYNGEE. The CDR3 runs to 15 residues. Trimming removed 0 bases from V and 7 bases from J; junction bases left unmatched: 6. CDR3 amino acids: CASSVEGGAGGELFF. The CDR3 DNA follows: TGTGCCAGCAGCGTAGAAGGGGGCGCCGGCGGGGAGCTGTTTTTT.

The chain employs TRBV7-9 and TRBJ2-5; 8 bases map to TRBD1. Germline loops: CDR1 SEHNR, CDR2 FQNEAQ (reference sequence). The CDR3 has 14 amino acids. V gave up 5 bases and J gave up 5 bases; unmatched junction bases: 7. CDR3 in DNA: TGTGCCAGCAGCCCAGGGGGCGTGGGGGAGACCCAGTACTTC. Protein product: CASSPGGVGETQYF.

Only one count was recorded for this clone. The CDR3 coding sequence is TGTGCCAGCAGTGAGGTTCTAGCGGGGGTCGATGAGCAGTTCTTC. Encoded protein: CASSEVLAGVDEQFF. This chain links TRBV6-4 with TRBJ2-1; TRBD2 matches 10 bases. Germline V CDR1 and CDR2: MRHNA, SNTAGT. V shed 3 bases and J 8 bases; nucleotides not matched to a gene: 7. The CDR3 runs 15 residues.

This chain links TRBV6-5 with TRBJ2-7; 8 nucleotides align to TRBD1. J lost 6 bases, V lost 3 bases, and 4 bases had no gene match. CDR3 length: 13 amino acids. Germline V CDR1 and CDR2: MNHEY, SVGAGI. The CDR3 coding sequence is TGTGCCAGCAGTTATGGCAGGGGGCGCGAGCAGTACTTC. This codes for CASSYGRGREQYF.

The gene calls are TRBV5-1 and TRBJ2-1; weak D call: TRBD1 (5 bases). This CDR3 spans 13 amino acids. Per germline, CDR1 SGHRS and CDR2 YFSETQ. V gave up 2 bases and J gave up 7 bases, with 10 bases separating them. CDR3 coding DNA: TGCGCCAGCAGCTTAACAAAGGGGAATGAGCAGTTCTTC. It encodes CASSLTKGNEQFF.

The rearrangement uses TRBV5-1 and TRBJ2-5; 13 bases line up with TRBD2. In germline, CDR1 is SGHRS, CDR2 YFSETQ. Trimming at V came to 4 bases and at J to 5 bases, leaving 8 bases not matched to a gene. This CDR3 is 16 amino acids long. CDR3 sequence (DNA): TGCGCCAGCAGCGGCGCAGGGACTAGCGGGGCTGAGACCCAGTACTTC. This encodes CASSGAGTSGAETQYF.

This chain joins TRBV6-5 and TRBJ2-7; 7 nucleotides match TRBD2. The length of the CDR3 is 16 residues. Trimming took 6 bases from V and 0 from J; bases not matched to a gene: 11. The V gene's germline CDR1 is MNHEY and CDR2 SVGAGI. The CDR3 region has the DNA TGTGCCAGCAGGTACCTAGCGGACGTTAGCTCCTACGAGCAGTACTTC. Translating gives CASRYLADVSSYEQYF.

The chain is built from TRBV2 and TRBJ2-7, with TRBD1 matching 11 bases. Looked up from germline, CDR1 is SNHLY and CDR2 is FYNNEI. The trim removed 6 bases at V and 4 bases at J, leaving 5 bases unmatched. The CDR3 has 14 residues. CDR3 nucleotides: TGTGCCAGCAGCCCGGGACAGGGGGATTACGAGCAGTACTTC. Translation: CASSPGQGDYEQYF.

The chain uses TRBV10-3 and TRBJ1-6; the D gene is possibly TRBD1 (6 bases). This CDR3 is 17 amino acids long. The V end lost 3 bases, the J end lost 7 bases, and 19 bases lay between the germline ends. Germline CDR1 is ENHRY and CDR2 is SYGVKD. Written as DNA, the CDR3 is TGTGCCATCAGTGATTCCAGCCTGGGGGCAGGGAATTCACCCCTCCACTTT. Translating it yields CAISDSSLGAGNSPLHF.

This chain joins TRBV6-1 and TRBJ2-1, with 9 bases identical to TRBD2. Germline CDR1 and CDR2: MNHNS and SASEGT. The CDR3 runs 16 residues. Trimming removed 1 base from V and 11 bases from J; junction bases left unmatched: 12. The CDR3 is CASSEGELAGRNKQFF. The DNA of the CDR3 is TGTGCCAGCAGTGAAGGGGAACTAGCGGGTAGGAACAAGCAGTTCTTC.

The chain has TRBV7-6 and TRBJ2-7, with D perhaps TRBD2 (5 bases). V was shortened by 6 bases and J by 6 bases, with 12 bases between the two germline ends. This CDR3 contains 12 residues. Germline CDR1 and CDR2: SGHVS and FNYEAQ. The DNA for the CDR3 is TGTGCCAGCAGTCGGGAAGCCTCCGAGCAGTACTTC. Amino acid sequence: CASSREASEQYF.

This clone was counted only a few times. The chain uses TRBV11-1 and TRBJ2-5; D may be TRBD2 (5 bases). This CDR3 is 14 amino acids long. Looked up from germline, CDR1 is SGHAT and CDR2 is FQDESV (reference sequence). V lost 1 base and J 5 bases, leaving 11 bases between the germline ends. CDR3: CASSLGNSEETQYF. CDR3 in DNA: TGTGCCAGCAGCTTAGGAAATAGCGAGGAGACCCAGTACTTC.

The chain couples TRBV7-2 to TRBJ1-1; perhaps TRBD1 as D (5 bases). The CDR3 spans 13 residues. Deletions cut 2 bases from V and 5 bases from J, with 9 bases between. Germline CDR1 SGHTA, CDR2 FQGNSA. CDR3 bases: TGTGCCAGCAGCTTATCGGGGGGAACTGAAGCTTTCTTT. This encodes CASSLSGGTEAFF.

This chain links TRBV18 with TRBJ2-1, with D possibly matching TRBD1 (8 bases). The germline gives CDR1 KGHSH, CDR2 LQKENI. Trimming cost V 2 bases and J 6 bases, with 20 bases left between them. This CDR3 spans 17 amino acids. CDR3 sequence reads: CASSPTTGGVSGNEQFF. In nucleotides, the CDR3 is TGTGCCAGCTCACCAACTACAGGGGGGGTTTCGGGCAATGAGCAGTTCTTC.

The chain is built from TRBV27 and TRBJ2-1; the match to TRBD2 covers 9 bases. CDR3 size: 14 residues. Per germline, CDR1 MNHEY and CDR2 SMNVEV (reference sequence). The ends lost 5 bases at V and 4 bases at J; junction bases unmatched: 3. The CDR3 sequence is CASSILAGYNEQFF. The CDR3 DNA sequence: TGTGCCAGCAGTATACTAGCGGGTTACAATGAGCAGTTCTTC.

The chain carries TRBV12-5 and TRBJ2-7; TRBD1 aligns across 8 bases. Trimming at V came to 1 base and at J to 1 base, leaving 6 bases not matched to a gene. The CDR3 is made up of 16 amino acids. Per the germline V gene, CDR1 is LGHNT and CDR2 is FRNRAP. The CDR3 is CASGLGLTGVSYEQYF. In DNA form, the CDR3 reads TGTGCTAGTGGTTTGGGGCTGACAGGGGTGTCCTACGAGCAGTACTTC.

This clone was detected only a few times. The V call is TRBV7-9, the J call TRBJ2-1; D is undetermined. The CDR3 runs to 13 residues. With 1 base removed from V and 8 bases from J, the gap between germline ends came to 9 bases. Germline assignment: CDR1 SEHNR and CDR2 FQNEAQ (reference sequence). The CDR3 DNA reads TGTGCCAGCAGCTTAGTAGCCGGCGATGAGCAGTTCTTC. Protein product: CASSLVAGDEQFF. Full variable domain (remainder filled in from reference TRBV7-9 and TRBJ2-1): DTGVSQNPRHKITKRGQNVTFRCDPISEHNRLYWYRQTLGQGPEFLTYFQNEAQLEKSRLLSDRFSAERPKGSFSTLEIQRTEQGDSAMYLCASSLVAGDEQFFGPGTRLTVL.

V is TRBV9 and J is TRBJ2-1; D gene uncertain. Looked up from germline, CDR1 is SGDLS and CDR2 is YYNGEE. With 0 bases removed from V and 4 bases from J, the gap between germline ends came to 8 bases. This CDR3 is 14 amino acids long. The CDR3 here is CASSVGYAYNEQFF. CDR3 nucleotide sequence: TGTGCCAGCAGCGTAGGTTACGCGTACAATGAGCAGTTCTTC. Full variable domain (missing parts from reference TRBV9 and TRBJ2-1): DSGVTQTPKHLITATGQRVTLRCSPRSGDLSVYWYQQSLDQGLQFLIQYYNGEERAKGNILERFSAQQFPDLHSELNLSSLELGDSALYFCASSVGYAYNEQFFGPGTRLTVL.

This clone was counted once. The CDR3: CASSPRQEGDAGELFF. CDR3 coding DNA: TGTGCCAGCTCACCACGTCAAGAAGGGGATGCCGGGGAGCTGTTTTTT. This sequence joins TRBV18 and TRBJ2-2, with a tentative D call TRBD1 (5 bases). V shed 1 base and J shed 6 bases, with 15 bases lying between them. This CDR3 is 16 amino acids long. Germline V gene lookup returns CDR1 KGHSH and CDR2 LQKENI. Variable domain in full (rest from reference TRBV18 and TRBJ2-2): NAGVMQNPRHLVRRRGQEARLRCSPMKGHSHVYWYRQLPEEGLKFMVYLQKENIIDESGMPKERFSAEFPKEGPSILRIQQVVRGDSAAYFCASSPRQEGDAGELFFGEGSRLTVL.

About this clone: The CDR3 does not close with the conserved phenylalanine or tryptophan, likely indicating a read error. The DNA is omitted, as the CDR3 cannot be located on it reliably, and the CDR3 follows TCRdb's listing. The chain carries TRBV3-1 (or the pseudogene TRBV3-2) and TRBJ2-7; the D call in the table, TRBD2, was not verified against the DNA. The CDR3 contains 11 residues when both ends are counted. In germline, CDR1 is LGHDT, CDR2 YNNKEL (reference sequence). CDR3 sequence: CASSLRLAASI.

This clone was detected only once. The chain carries TRBV18 and TRBJ2-5, with 7 bases matching TRBD1. The trim removed 2 bases at V and 5 bases at J, leaving 2 bases unmatched. Germline V CDR1 and CDR2: KGHSH, LQKENI. This CDR3 contains 13 residues. CDR3 residues: CASSPGTVETQYF. CDR3 in DNA: TGTGCCAGCTCACCAGGGACAGTGGAGACCCAGTACTTC. Complete variable domain (other parts from reference TRBV18 and TRBJ2-5): NAGVMQNPRHLVRRRGQEARLRCSPMKGHSHVYWYRQLPEEGLKFMVYLQKENIIDESGMPKERFSAEFPKEGPSILRIQQVVRGDSAAYFCASSPGTVETQYFGPGTRLLVL.

DNA for the CDR3: TGCGCCAGCAGCACGACAGGTTCGGGCACCGGGGAGCTGTTTTTT. It specifies CASSTTGSGTGELFF. V is TRBV5-1 and J is TRBJ2-2, with D tentatively TRBD1 (6 bases). The CDR3 totals 15 residues. The V gene's germline CDR1 is SGHRS and CDR2 YFSETQ. V shed 4 bases and J shed 4 bases, with 14 bases lying between them.